Each of the 4 T cell receptor beta chains below was sequenced from the same sample in a study of cytotoxic CD8 clonotypes in ibrutinib-treated CLL. Assay used: immunoSEQ multiplex PCR; TCRdb lists only in-frame clones, some missing. The repertoire holds tens of thousands of clones, with about nine tenths as singletons. The specimen comprised PBMCs, sampled after 12 months of ibrutinib treatment. The receptor set was obtained from a human donor with chronic lymphocytic leukemia.

The genes are TRBV6-5 and TRBJ1-1, with D maybe TRBD1 (5 bases). The germline V gene has CDR1 MNHEY and CDR2 SVGAGI. The CDR3 is 16 amino acids. V shed 4 bases and J shed 1 base, with 16 bases lying between them. CDR3 in DNA: TGTGCCAGCAGTTCGCAACCCGGGACGGCGAACACTGAAGCTTTCTTT. This translates into CASSSQPGTANTEAFF.

CDR3 coding DNA: TGTGCCAGCAGTGGAGATTATACAGGTGAAGCTTTCTTT. Its protein product is CASSGDYTGEAFF. This chain links TRBV6-5 with TRBJ1-1, with D possibly TRBD1 on 5 matching bases. Germline V CDR1 and CDR2: MNHEY, SVGAGI. The CDR3 has 13 amino acids. Trimming shortened V by 5 bases and J by 7 bases, and 14 bases separated the two germline ends.

The rearrangement links TRBV4-1 to TRBJ2-7; D remains ambiguous. This CDR3 contains 12 residues. Germline lookup yields CDR1 MGHRA and CDR2 YSYEKL. Trimming shortened V by 0 bases and J by 7 bases, and 7 bases separated the two germline ends. The DNA of the CDR3 is TGCGCCAGCAGCCAAGAGACGGGTGAGCAGTACTTC. Its translation: CASSQETGEQYF.

This sequence joins TRBV5-1 and TRBJ2-1, with a possible D match to TRBD1 (6 bases). CDR3 length: 15 amino acids. Germline assignment: CDR1 SGHRS and CDR2 YFSETQ. The V gene lost 1 base and the J gene lost 7 bases, with 15 bases spanning the gap. CDR3: CASSLTGIRQNEQFF. The CDR3 region has the DNA TGCGCCAGCAGCTTGACAGGGATACGTCAGAATGAGCAGTTCTTC.